Below, one T cell receptor (beta chain) is given with its context. The antigen is undetermined. Deletions cut 6 bases from V and 2 bases from J, with 14 bases between. Germline CDR1 is SGHRS and CDR2 is YFSETQ. This CDR3 region has 14 residues. Some clones are missing from TCRdb's copy, which holds only in-frame ones; the method was immunoSEQ multiplex PCR. The profile shows about 97,000 clones, roughly 87% of them singletons. The data stem from a study of identifying expanded T cells in peripheral blood. Broader study findings: Over around two and four weeks, about 15 and 19 clones changed, versus approximately 1.2 between replicates.

The source of this sequence is a person between 18 and 70 years old in good health. The chain couples TRBV5-1 to TRBJ1-1, with D maybe TRBD1 (6 bases). The sample taken for sequencing was blood. The CDR3 DNA reads TGCGCCAGCACCCAGGGGAGGGGAAACACTGAAGCTTTCTTT. Translation: CASTQGRGNTEAFF.